These T cell receptor beta chains were read from a single sample in a study of shared clonotypes between healthy human individuals. Method: immunoSEQ multiplex PCR; TCRdb's copy keeps in-frame clones and lacks some. Of roughly 2 million clones in the sample, about 95% were seen once. The sample comprised naive CD8+ T cells sorted from blood. The receptor source for this set is a man in his late teens or twenties in good health. Each CDR3 is given with its conserved first and last residue. The D gene is left open where the match is weak. Rows may omit the clone size; those that give it use once, few, many or a size class.

v_gene,abundance,j_gene,d_gene,CDR3nt,CDR3aa
TRBV10-3,NA,TRBJ2-7,TRBD2,TGTGCCATCAGGTCCCACCCGGGACTAGAAGCGGGCGAGCAGTACTTC,CAIRSHPGLEAGEQYF
TRBV9,NA,TRBJ2-7,NA,TGTGCCAGCAGCGCCAATCCTCGTTCGGAGTTCCCCACGGGAGAGCAGTACTTC,CASSANPRSEFPTGEQYF
TRBV7-2,once,TRBJ2-1,NA,TGTGCCAGCAGCTTATTAGCGGTAACCTACAATGAGCAGTTCTTC,CASSLLAVTYNEQFF
TRBV9,NA,TRBJ2-7,NA,TGTGCCAGCAGCGTAGAGGGCACGAGCTCCTACGAGCAGTACTTC,CASSVEGTSSYEQYF
TRBV7-8,once,TRBJ2-3,NA,TGTGCCAGCAGCGCCCCGTCCTCAGATACGCAGTATTTT,CASSAPSSDTQYF
TRBV7-9,NA,TRBJ1-1,NA,TGTGCCAGCAGGCGGGACACCTACACTGAAGCTTTCTTT,CASRRDTYTEAFF
TRBV7-9,NA,TRBJ2-5,NA,TGTGCCAGCGGCTCGTCCAAAGGCGGTCAAGAGACCCAGTACTTC,CASGSSKGGQETQYF
TRBV6-5,NA,TRBJ1-4,TRBD1,TGTGCCAGCAGTACCTTTGGGGGACAGATGGAAAAACTGTTTTTT,CASSTFGGQMEKLFF
TRBV4-3,NA,TRBJ2-1,NA,TGCGCCAGCAGCCTCGGACTAAATGAGCAGTTCTTC,CASSLGLNEQFF
TRBV19,NA,TRBJ2-7,NA,TGTGCCAGTAGTATGGGTGTGTACGAGCAGTACTTC,CASSMGVYEQYF
TRBV7-2,NA,TRBJ2-7,NA,TGTGCCAGCAGCTTATCCTTAAACTACGAGCAGTACTTC,CASSLSLNYEQYF
TRBV6-1,NA,TRBJ2-5,NA,TGTGCCAGCAGTGAGACAGTCTACCAAGAGACCCAGTACTTC,CASSETVYQETQYF
TRBV28,NA,TRBJ1-6,TRBD1,TGTGCCAGCAGTTTCGGACAGGGTATAGCACCCCTCCACTTT,CASSFGQGIAPLHF
TRBV7-9,NA,TRBJ2-1,TRBD2,TGTGCCAGCAGCCAGGGACTAGCGGACCGGGGTGAGCAGTTCTTC,CASSQGLADRGEQFF
TRBV27,NA,TRBJ2-5,TRBD1,TGTGCCAGCAGCCCAGAGGGGGCAGAGACCCAGTACTTC,CASSPEGAETQYF
TRBV7-6,NA,TRBJ2-1,NA,TGTGCCAGCAGCTCCTCGGGGGCTTATGAGCAGTTCTTC,CASSSSGAYEQFF
TRBV7-9,NA,TRBJ2-7,NA,TGTGCCAGCAGCCCCCTACTCGGGAGATTGGTCTACGAGCAGTACTTC,CASSPLLGRLVYEQYF
TRBV6-5,NA,TRBJ2-1,NA,TGTGCCAGCAGTTATCGGGGGTACAATGAGCAGTTCTTC,CASSYRGYNEQFF
TRBV7-9,NA,TRBJ1-3,NA,TGTGCCAGCAGCTCGCGCATGGGGGTGGAAAACACCATATATTTT,CASSSRMGVENTIYF
TRBV13,once,TRBJ2-7,NA,TGTGCCAGCAGCTTAGGTGGGGGGGCGAACTACGAGCAGTACTTC,CASSLGGGANYEQYF
TRBV6-5,NA,TRBJ2-5,NA,TGTGCCAGCAAGGAATCGGGAGTCCAAGAGACCCAGTACTTC,CASKESGVQETQYF
TRBV25-1,NA,TRBJ2-2,TRBD1,TGTGCCAGCAGTCCTCGGAAAGGACAGGGGGCCGGCGGGGAGCTGTTTTTT,CASSPRKGQGAGGELFF
TRBV6-6,NA,TRBJ2-4,NA,TGTGCCAGCATGCTAGGGAAAAACATTCAGTACTTC,CASMLGKNIQYF
TRBV30,NA,TRBJ2-1,TRBD2,TGTGCCTGGAGTGTTGGACTAGCGGGGGCTTCCTACAATGAGCAGTTCTTC,CAWSVGLAGASYNEQFF
TRBV28,NA,TRBJ2-7,NA,TGTGCCACCAGGACTACCCTCTACGAGCAGTACTTC,CATRTTLYEQYF
TRBV15,NA,TRBJ2-7,NA,TGTGCCACCAGCGGATCGACCCAGGGAACAGCCGAGCAGTACTTC,CATSGSTQGTAEQYF
TRBV6-5,NA,TRBJ2-7,NA,TGTGCCAGCAGTTTAGGGAACAGCTACGAGCAGTACTTC,CASSLGNSYEQYF
TRBV6-1,NA,TRBJ2-2,NA,TGTGCCAGTACTAAATTAAATGGGAAACCCGGGGAGCTGTTTTTT,CASTKLNGKPGELFF
TRBV10-2,NA,TRBJ2-3,NA,TGCGCCAGCAGTGACAGGAGCACAGATACGCAGTATTTT,CASSDRSTDTQYF
TRBV29-1,NA,TRBJ1-2,NA,TGCAGCGTTGAAGAGGTAGCGAACTATGGCTACACCTTC,CSVEEVANYGYTF
TRBV5-3,NA,TRBJ2-7,NA,TGTGCCAGAAGCTTGGACGAGCAGTACTTC,CARSLDEQYF
TRBV2,once,TRBJ2-7,NA,TGTGCCAGCAGGCCCGACACGAACTACGAGCAGTACTTC,CASRPDTNYEQYF
TRBV7-2,once,TRBJ2-1,TRBD1,TGTGCCAGCCGAAGACAGGGGATCTACAATGAGCAGTTCTTC,CASRRQGIYNEQFF
TRBV6-1,NA,TRBJ2-1,NA,TGTGCCAGCAGTGATGAGATACGTGAGCAGTTCTTC,CASSDEIREQFF
TRBV9,NA,TRBJ1-4,NA,TGTGCCAGCAGCGTAGACCCAGGCCTTAATGAAAAACTGTTTTTT,CASSVDPGLNEKLFF
TRBV28,NA,TRBJ2-5,TRBD1,TGTGCCAGCAGTCGTACAGGGGGAATAGAGACCCAGTACTTC,CASSRTGGIETQYF
TRBV7-9,NA,TRBJ2-7,NA,TGTGCCAGCAGCTTAGGGAGGGGGACCTACGAGCAGTACTTC,CASSLGRGTYEQYF
TRBV5-1,NA,TRBJ2-5,NA,TGCGCCAGCAGTCTAACAGGGTTGGAGACCCAGTACTTC,CASSLTGLETQYF
TRBV27,NA,TRBJ2-7,NA,TGTGCCAGCAGTTGGACGGGGACATACGAGCAGTACTTC,CASSWTGTYEQYF
TRBV29-1,NA,TRBJ2-2,NA,TGCAGCGTTGAGCAGGGGGGAGGCACCGGGGAGCTGTTTTTT,CSVEQGGGTGELFF
TRBV27,NA,TRBJ2-6,NA,TGTGCCAGCAGTTTTGGGCGCTCTGGGGCCAACGTCCTGACTTTC,CASSFGRSGANVLTF